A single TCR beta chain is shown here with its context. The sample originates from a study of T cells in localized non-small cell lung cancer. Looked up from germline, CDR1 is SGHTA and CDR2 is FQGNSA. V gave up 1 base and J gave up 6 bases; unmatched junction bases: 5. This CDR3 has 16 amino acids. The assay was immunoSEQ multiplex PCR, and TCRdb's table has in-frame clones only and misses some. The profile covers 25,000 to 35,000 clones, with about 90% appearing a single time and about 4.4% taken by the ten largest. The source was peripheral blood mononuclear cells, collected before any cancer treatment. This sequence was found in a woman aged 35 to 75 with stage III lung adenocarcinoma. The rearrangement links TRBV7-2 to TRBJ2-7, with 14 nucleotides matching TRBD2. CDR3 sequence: CASSLGRTSGRPEQYF. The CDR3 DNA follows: TGTGCCAGCAGCTTAGGACGGACTAGCGGGAGGCCCGAGCAGTACTTC.